A selection of T cell receptor beta chains follows, all from one sample in a study of blood T cell repertoires in COVID-19. Repertoires were generated with immunoSEQ multiplex PCR, while TCRdb's copy carries only in-frame clones and drops some. The table lists 400,000 or so clones, around 90% of them singletons. The sequenced sample consisted of PBMCs or T cells enriched from blood (not recorded which). These receptors came from a middle-aged woman with acute COVID-19. Each CDR3 is given with its conserved first and last residue. D genes are given only for firm matches. Expanded clones are given a class, and other clones once, few, many or no size at all.

abundance | j_gene | v_gene | d_gene | CDR3aa | CDR3nt
- | TRBJ2-2 | TRBV9 | - | CASSVGGAGELFF | TGTGCCAGCAGCGTAGGAGGTGCTGGGGAGCTGTTTTTT
few | TRBJ2-7 | TRBV7-2 | TRBD2 | CASIKTSAPYEQYF | TGTGCCAGCATCAAGACTAGCGCTCCCTACGAGCAGTACTTC
- | TRBJ1-1 | TRBV6-1 | - | CASSEGPGPFGEAFF | TGTGCCAGCAGTGAAGGCCCGGGTCCCTTTGGCGAAGCTTTCTTT
- | TRBJ2-4 | TRBV5-1 | - | CASSLTVELNIQYF | TGCGCCAGCAGTTTGACAGTCGAGCTAAACATTCAGTACTTC
- | TRBJ2-7 | TRBV9 | TRBD2 | CASSVGASGSTVKQYF | TGTGCCAGCAGCGTAGGAGCTAGCGGGTCCACGGTAAAGCAGTACTTC
- | TRBJ2-5 | TRBV7-9 | TRBD1 | CASSLLGTGLTRTQYF | TGTGCCAGCAGCTTACTCGGGACAGGCCTCACAAGGACCCAGTACTTC
- | TRBJ1-6 | TRBV5-1 | - | CASSLGHMSSYNSPLHF | TGCGCCAGCAGCTTGGGACATATGAGCTCCTATAATTCACCCCTCCACTTT
- | TRBJ2-3 | TRBV27 | TRBD2 | CASSFVRGITDTQYF | TGTGCCAGCAGTTTTGTGCGGGGGATCACAGATACGCAGTATTTT
- | TRBJ1-1 | TRBV6-5 | TRBD1 | CASSYSGTDDEAFF | TGTGCCAGCAGTTACTCGGGGACAGACGATGAAGCTTTCTTT
- | TRBJ1-2 | TRBV21-1 | - | CASSKGGRGYGYTF | TGTGCCAGCAGCAAAGGTGGGAGGGGCTATGGCTACACCTTC
- | TRBJ1-1 | TRBV2 | - | CASSQVISTPGGAFF | TGTGCCAGCAGTCAGGTCATCTCTACACCGGGGGGAGCTTTCTTT
- | TRBJ1-1 | TRBV7-6 | - | CASSLYRHQGTEAFF | TGTGCCAGCAGCTTATATCGACACCAGGGGACTGAAGCTTTCTTT
once | TRBJ2-3 | TRBV5-5 | - | CASSLAYRGTDTQYF | TGTGCCAGCAGCTTGGCATACAGGGGCACAGATACGCAGTATTTT
once | TRBJ2-4 | TRBV6-5 | TRBD1 | CASSLTGERAKNIQYF | TGTGCCAGCAGTTTAACAGGGGAGAGAGCCAAAAACATTCAGTACTTC
- | TRBJ1-1 | TRBV18 | - | CASSRSGTRSSEAFF | TGTGCCAGCTCACGTTCCGGGACACGTTCCTCTGAAGCTTTCTTT
- | TRBJ1-2 | TRBV7-2 | - | CASSLEGGPGREGYTF | TGTGCCAGCAGCTTAGAGGGGGGGCCTGGACGGGAAGGCTACACCTTC
- | TRBJ1-2 | TRBV4-1 | TRBD1 | CASRTGTGEFIYGYTF | TGCGCCAGTCGAACCGGGACAGGGGAATTCATCTATGGCTACACCTTC
- | TRBJ1-5 | TRBV10-3 | TRBD1 | CAISEGQGQPQHF | TGTGCCATCAGTGAGGGACAGGGTCAGCCCCAGCATTTT
- | TRBJ2-3 | TRBV6-1 | TRBD2 | CASSAPAGLAGGRLDTQYF | TGTGCCAGCAGTGCCCCCGCTGGACTAGCGGGGGGGCGGCTTGATACGCAGTATTTT
- | TRBJ2-2 | TRBV27 | - | CASSYSNTGELFF | TGTGCCAGCAGTTATAGCAACACCGGGGAGCTGTTTTTT
once | TRBJ2-1 | TRBV5-1 | TRBD1 | CASSYTPGQENEQFF | TGCGCCAGCAGCTATACACCGGGACAGGAAAATGAGCAGTTCTTC
once | TRBJ2-3 | TRBV5-1 | TRBD2 | CASSLEGRGFTDTQYF | TGCGCCAGCAGCTTGGAAGGGCGGGGGTTCACAGATACGCAGTATTTT
- | TRBJ1-3 | TRBV2 | TRBD1 | CASSGDRGAGNTIYF | TGTGCCAGCAGTGGGGACAGGGGTGCTGGAAACACCATATATTTT
- | TRBJ2-5 | TRBV7-9 | TRBD2 | CASSQSSGGQETQYF | TGTGCCAGCAGCCAATCTAGCGGGGGGCAAGAGACCCAGTACTTC
- | TRBJ2-2 | TRBV7-9 | TRBD2 | CASSLASGVETGELFF | TGTGCCAGCAGCTTGGCTAGCGGGGTTGAGACCGGGGAGCTGTTTTTT
- | TRBJ2-2 | TRBV5-6 | TRBD2 | CASSLGLAANTGELFF | TGTGCCAGCAGCCTGGGACTAGCTGCTAACACCGGGGAGCTGTTTTTT
- | TRBJ1-2 | TRBV6-1 | TRBD1 | CASSEETGTSYGYTF | TGTGCCAGCAGTGAAGAGACAGGGACCAGCTATGGCTACACCTTC
many | TRBJ1-1 | TRBV24-1 | - | CATSATGLNTEAFF | TGTGCCACCAGTGCTACAGGGCTTAACACTGAAGCTTTCTTT
- | TRBJ1-6 | TRBV30 | - | CAWTVASGAPNSPLHF | TGTGCCTGGACCGTGGCCTCAGGGGCCCCGAATTCACCCCTCCACTTT
- | TRBJ1-2 | TRBV7-2 | TRBD1 | CASSPPGGGYTF | TGTGCCAGCAGCCCGCCAGGGGGGGGCTACACCTTC
once | TRBJ2-1 | TRBV3-1/TRBV3-2 | TRBD2 | CASSHGLAGGRGEQFF | TGTGCCAGCAGCCACGGACTAGCGGGGGGGCGCGGTGAGCAGTTCTTC
- | TRBJ2-3 | TRBV6-5 | TRBD1 | CASRKADRGTDTQYF | TGTGCCAGCCGAAAGGCGGACAGGGGCACAGATACGCAGTATTTT
- | TRBJ1-6 | TRBV6-5 | - | CASSSGGENSPLHF | TGTGCCAGCAGTTCGGGGGGGGAGAATTCACCCCTCCACTTT
- | TRBJ2-1 | TRBV4-1 | - | CASSQADNEQFF | TGCGCCAGCAGCCAAGCCGACAATGAGCAGTTCTTC
- | TRBJ2-2 | TRBV4-2 | TRBD2 | CASSPGVAGNTGELFF | TGTGCCAGCAGCCCCGGGGTAGCGGGGAACACCGGGGAGCTGTTTTTT
- | TRBJ1-6 | TRBV5-1 | - | CASSLAGTAYSPLHF | TGCGCCAGCAGCTTGGCCGGGACTGCTTATTCACCCCTCCACTTT
few | TRBJ2-1 | TRBV6-1 | TRBD2 | CASSEGTSGGSYNEQFF | TGTGCCAGCAGTGAGGGGACTAGCGGGGGCTCGTACAATGAGCAGTTCTTC
- | TRBJ1-2 | TRBV18 | - | CASSPPGVGYGYTF | TGTGCCAGCTCACCCCCAGGGGTAGGCTATGGCTACACCTTC
- | TRBJ2-1 | TRBV9 | TRBD2 | CASSSRLAGPLDEQFF | TGTGCCAGCAGCTCCCGACTAGCGGGGCCTCTGGATGAGCAGTTCTTC
- | TRBJ1-1 | TRBV3-1/TRBV3-2 | - | CASAGEGLNTEAFF | TGTGCCAGCGCGGGGGAGGGTTTGAACACTGAAGCTTTCTTT
- | TRBJ2-3 | TRBV18 | - | CASSPLISRTDTQYF | TGTGCCAGCTCACCCCTGATTAGTCGCACAGATACGCAGTATTTT
- | TRBJ2-1 | TRBV7-6 | TRBD1 | CASSQGQNNEQFF | TGTGCCAGCAGCCAGGGACAGAACAATGAGCAGTTCTTC
- | TRBJ2-1 | TRBV19 | - | CASSIDGGSNNEQFF | TGTGCCAGTAGTATTGATGGCGGCAGTAACAATGAGCAGTTCTTC
- | TRBJ1-6 | TRBV30 | - | CAWSVYRENSPLHF | TGTGCCTGGAGTGTATACAGGGAAAATTCACCCCTCCACTTT
- | TRBJ1-5 | TRBV27 | TRBD1 | CASSFRGTGANVSPQHF | TGTGCCAGCAGTTTTCGGGGGACAGGGGCCAACGTCTCGCCCCAGCATTTT